This is a list of T cell receptor beta chains from one sample in a study of T cells in localized non-small cell lung cancer. Data came from immunoSEQ multiplex PCR; TCRdb stores just in-frame clones and leaves some out. In the table there are some 24,000 clones, 92% of which are singletons. Sequencing used peripheral blood, obtained before any cancer treatment. The receptors originated from a man aged 40-75 years with stage III squamous cell lung carcinoma. Both conserved end residues are part of each CDR3. A D gene is named only where the DNA matches it firmly. A row's size may be missing; if present it is once, few, many or a size class.

clone_size,j_call,v_call,d_call,cdr3_nt,cdr3_aa
-,TRBJ2-1,TRBV7-9,-,TGTGCCAGCAGCCCACCCGGGACACTTACCTACAATGAGCAGTTCTTC,CASSPPGTLTYNEQFF
-,TRBJ2-3,TRBV7-9,TRBD2,TGTGCCAGCAGCTTAGCGGGGCGGGGGTATTCCACAGATACGCAGTATTTT,CASSLAGRGYSTDTQYF
-,TRBJ1-3,TRBV6-5,-,TGTGCCAGCAGTTACAGGTGGACCGAGGGAAACACCATATATTTT,CASSYRWTEGNTIYF
-,TRBJ1-5,TRBV6-1,-,TGTGCCAGCAGTGCTGGGGGCGGAAATCAGCCCCAGCATTTT,CASSAGGGNQPQHF
-,TRBJ1-1,TRBV27,-,TGTGCCAGCAGTTTAGTACAGGCTTTGAACACTGAAGCTTTCTTT,CASSLVQALNTEAFF
-,TRBJ2-5,TRBV18,TRBD2,TGTGCCAGCTCGCCAAGCCCTAGCGGGACCGGCCAAGAGACCCAGTACTTC,CASSPSPSGTGQETQYF
-,TRBJ2-7,TRBV11-2,-,TGTGCCAGCAGCTCTGCCCCCCAGGCGAGGCCCTCCGAGCAGTACTTC,CASSSAPQARPSEQYF
-,TRBJ1-5,TRBV10-3,-,TGTGCCATCAGGACCGGTGGTCAGCCCCAGCATTTT,CAIRTGGQPQHF
large,TRBJ2-1,TRBV5-1,-,TGCGCCAGCAGCGCAGGGGGACTTCTCTCCTACAATGAGCAGTTCTTC,CASSAGGLLSYNEQFF
-,TRBJ2-7,TRBV13,-,TGTGCCAGCAGCTTAGAGGGATCTAGCTCCTACGAGCAGTACTTC,CASSLEGSSSYEQYF
-,TRBJ1-6,TRBV27,TRBD1,TGTGCCAGCAGTTCATGGGACAGGGATAATTCACCCCTCCACTTT,CASSSWDRDNSPLHF
-,TRBJ2-5,TRBV5-1,TRBD1,TGCGCCAGCACCGGGACAGGGGGCGCAGAGACCCAGTACTTC,CASTGTGGAETQYF
-,TRBJ2-7,TRBV7-2,TRBD2,TGTGCCAGCAGTCCCATGGGGGGCGGGGGGGAGCAGTACTTC,CASSPMGGGGEQYF
-,TRBJ2-7,TRBV7-2,TRBD1,TGTGCCAGCAGCCGAGACAGGGGTGGCTACGAGCAGTACTTC,CASSRDRGGYEQYF
once,TRBJ1-1,TRBV11-1,-,TGTGCCAGCAGCTTAAGGGAGAACACTGAAGCTTTCTTT,CASSLRENTEAFF
-,TRBJ2-3,TRBV5-6,-,TGTGCCAGCAGCTTGGACAGGGAAGGGACAGATACGCAGTATTTT,CASSLDREGTDTQYF
-,TRBJ1-2,TRBV7-9,-,TGTGCCAGCAGCCGACAGGCTTGGGATGGCTACACCTTC,CASSRQAWDGYTF
-,TRBJ2-7,TRBV5-6,-,TGTGCCAGCAGCGCGTCTTGGGGCGAGCAGTACTTC,CASSASWGEQYF
-,TRBJ2-7,TRBV21-1,-,TGTGCCAGCAACGTAGACGAGCAGTACTTC,CASNVDEQYF
-,TRBJ2-3,TRBV4-2,TRBD2,TGTGCCAGCAGCCAAGATTATCTCGGGAGGGCTGGCACAGATACGCAGTATTTT,CASSQDYLGRAGTDTQYF
-,TRBJ2-7,TRBV5-4,-,TGTGCCAGCAGCACGGCGGACGAAGCTGCCGAGCAGTACTTC,CASSTADEAAEQYF
-,TRBJ2-7,TRBV6-5,TRBD2,TGTGCCAGCAGTTACTCCAGCGGGAGTGTCGGGTACGAGCAGTACTTC,CASSYSSGSVGYEQYF
-,TRBJ2-2,TRBV5-1,-,TGCGCCAGCAGCTTGGTTCAGGGTGAGACCGGGGAGCTGTTTTTT,CASSLVQGETGELFF
-,TRBJ1-6,TRBV14,TRBD1,TGTGCCAGCAGCCCCGGGACAGTCAGCCCCTATAATTCACCCCTCCACTTT,CASSPGTVSPYNSPLHF
-,TRBJ2-7,TRBV7-2,-,TGTGCCAGCAGCTTTCCCGGGACCTACTCCTACGAGCAGTACTTC,CASSFPGTYSYEQYF
-,TRBJ1-2,TRBV4-3,-,TGCGCCAGCAGCCAAGTCGGAGGGCGGAACTATGGCTACACCTTC,CASSQVGGRNYGYTF
-,TRBJ2-6,TRBV30,TRBD1,TGTGCCTGGAGCGGGACAGGGTTCCGCTCTGGGGCCAACGTCCTGACTTTC,CAWSGTGFRSGANVLTF
-,TRBJ2-1,TRBV19,-,TGTGCCAGTAGTATCTCGAGGGCCCCTCCCTACAATGAGCAGTTCTTC,CASSISRAPPYNEQFF
-,TRBJ2-1,TRBV10-3,-,TGTGCCATCAGCGCCCCGGGTGCCTCCTACAATGAGCAGTTCTTC,CAISAPGASYNEQFF
-,TRBJ1-5,TRBV18,-,TGTGCCAGCTCACTTTCGACAGGCAATAGCAATCAGCCCCAGCATTTT,CASSLSTGNSNQPQHF
-,TRBJ2-3,TRBV7-2,TRBD2,TGTGCCAGCAGCTTAAGACTGGGACTAGCGGGGGGCACAGATACGCAGTATTTT,CASSLRLGLAGGTDTQYF
-,TRBJ1-3,TRBV18,-,TGTGCCAGCTCACCTGGGATCCCGACAGACCGCTCTGGAAACACCATATATTTT,CASSPGIPTDRSGNTIYF
-,TRBJ1-3,TRBV19,TRBD1,TGTGCCAGTACCAAAGGACAGGCCCTCCTCTCTGGAAACACCATATATTTT,CASTKGQALLSGNTIYF
-,TRBJ2-4,TRBV28,-,TGTGCCAGCAGTTTGAGGGGGAACATTCAGTACTTC,CASSLRGNIQYF
-,TRBJ1-6,TRBV2,-,TGTGCCAGCAGTGAAACGGGGTTAGGTTCACCCCTCCACTTT,CASSETGLGSPLHF
-,TRBJ1-6,TRBV4-1,-,TGCGCCAGCAGCCAAGCAGGGGCAGTCCTTTACTCACCCCTCCACTTT,CASSQAGAVLYSPLHF
-,TRBJ1-3,TRBV7-9,-,TGTGCCAGCAGCTTAATGCAGGGCGCTGGAAACACCATATATTTT,CASSLMQGAGNTIYF
-,TRBJ2-7,TRBV19,-,TGTGCCAGTAGTCCCACGAACCCTACCTACGAGCAGTACTTC,CASSPTNPTYEQYF
-,TRBJ2-1,TRBV4-3,-,TGCGCCAGCAGCCAAGAAAGGACCGGCGGGTTGGGTGAGCAGTTCTTC,CASSQERTGGLGEQFF
-,TRBJ1-4,TRBV6-6,-,TGTGCCAGCAGTAGCCATGAAGCGCTGAATGAAAAACTGTTTTTT,CASSSHEALNEKLFF
-,TRBJ1-2,TRBV5-6,-,TGTGCCAGCAGTCTACAAGGTGGTGCCGGGGGCTACACCTTC,CASSLQGGAGGYTF
-,TRBJ2-1,TRBV11-2,-,TGTGCCAGCAGCTCTCCTTTGGGTGAGCAGTTCTTC,CASSSPLGEQFF
-,TRBJ1-2,TRBV29-1,-,TGCAGCGTTGAAGGGGGAAGCCGACTGAGCTATGGCTACACCTTC,CSVEGGSRLSYGYTF
-,TRBJ2-1,TRBV7-9,-,TGTGCCAGCAACGTCGGGGACCGCGAATTCAATGAGCAGTTCTTC,CASNVGDREFNEQFF
once,TRBJ1-1,TRBV7-2,-,TGTGCCAGCAGCCACGGACCAAACACTGAAGCTTTCTTT,CASSHGPNTEAFF
-,TRBJ1-2,TRBV19,-,TGTGCCAGTAGTATATCGGTTGGGGCTAACTATGGCTACACCTTC,CASSISVGANYGYTF
-,TRBJ2-1,TRBV5-1,TRBD2,TGCGCCAGCAGCCCCCTTCTAGCGGGAGGGTACAATGAGCAGTTCTTC,CASSPLLAGGYNEQFF
-,TRBJ1-1,TRBV9,-,TGTGCCAGCAGCGCCCGAGGACAGTCGAACACTGAAGCTTTCTTT,CASSARGQSNTEAFF
-,TRBJ2-2,TRBV7-2,-,TGTGCCAGCAGCCGGCGGTCCGGGATGACGAACACCGGGGAGCTGTTTTTT,CASSRRSGMTNTGELFF
few,TRBJ1-5,TRBV18,TRBD1,TGTGCCAGCTCACCACAGGGGGCAAATCAGCCCCAGCATTTT,CASSPQGANQPQHF
-,TRBJ1-4,TRBV5-4,TRBD1,TGTGCCAGCAGCCCCGGGACAGGGGTAATAGGGCTCACTAATGAAAAACTGTTTTTT,CASSPGTGVIGLTNEKLFF
-,TRBJ1-5,TRBV2,-,TGTGCCAGCAGAAGACTGAACAATCAGCCCCAGCATTTT,CASRRLNNQPQHF
-,TRBJ2-5,TRBV6-5,-,TGTGCCAGCAGTTACCAGGGCCCAGGAGCCCAAGAGACCCAGTACTTC,CASSYQGPGAQETQYF
-,TRBJ1-5,TRBV6-5,-,TGTGCCAGCAGATCCCCGGGGAGTAGCAATCAGCCCCAGCATTTT,CASRSPGSSNQPQHF
-,TRBJ2-3,TRBV18,TRBD2,TGTGCCAGCTCACCACCGGTCGCGGGGGGCCTCAGCACAGATACGCAGTATTTT,CASSPPVAGGLSTDTQYF
-,TRBJ2-5,TRBV6-5,TRBD1,TGTGCCAGCAGTGTCGACAGGGAGGAGACCCAGTACTTC,CASSVDREETQYF
-,TRBJ1-6,TRBV2,-,TGTGCCAGCAAGCGAGGCATCGATTCACCCCTCCACTTT,CASKRGIDSPLHF
-,TRBJ2-5,TRBV5-1,-,TGCGCCAGCAGCTTGGACGGGAAGCGGGAGACCCAGTACTTC,CASSLDGKRETQYF
-,TRBJ2-1,TRBV5-6,-,TGTGCCAGCAGCTTGTTTGGGTTCTCCTACAATGAGCAGTTCTTC,CASSLFGFSYNEQFF